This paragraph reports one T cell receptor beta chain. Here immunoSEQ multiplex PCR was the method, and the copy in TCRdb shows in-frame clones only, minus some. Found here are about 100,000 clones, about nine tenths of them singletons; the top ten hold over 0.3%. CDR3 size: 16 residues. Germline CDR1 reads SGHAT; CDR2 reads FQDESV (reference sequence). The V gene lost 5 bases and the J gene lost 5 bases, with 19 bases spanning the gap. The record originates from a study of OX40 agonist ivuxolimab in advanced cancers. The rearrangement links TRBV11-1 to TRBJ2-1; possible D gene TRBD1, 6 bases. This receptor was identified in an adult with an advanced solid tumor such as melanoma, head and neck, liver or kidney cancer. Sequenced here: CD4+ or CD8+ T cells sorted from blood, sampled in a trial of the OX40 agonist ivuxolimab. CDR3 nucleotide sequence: TGTGCCAGCAGCGCTTACGCTGGGACATCCCACAATGAGCAGTTCTTC. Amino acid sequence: CASSAYAGTSHNEQFF.